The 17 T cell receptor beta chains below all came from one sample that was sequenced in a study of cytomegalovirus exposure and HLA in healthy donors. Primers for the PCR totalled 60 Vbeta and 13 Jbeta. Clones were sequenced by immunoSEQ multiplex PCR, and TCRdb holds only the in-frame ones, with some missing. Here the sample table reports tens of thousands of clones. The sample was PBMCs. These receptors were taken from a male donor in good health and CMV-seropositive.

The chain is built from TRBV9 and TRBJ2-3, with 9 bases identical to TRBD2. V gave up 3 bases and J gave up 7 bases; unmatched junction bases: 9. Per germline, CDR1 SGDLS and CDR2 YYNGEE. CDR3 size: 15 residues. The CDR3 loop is CASSAPGAGGNTQYF. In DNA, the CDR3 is TGTGCCAGCAGCGCCCCGGGAGCGGGAGGAAATACGCAGTATTTT.

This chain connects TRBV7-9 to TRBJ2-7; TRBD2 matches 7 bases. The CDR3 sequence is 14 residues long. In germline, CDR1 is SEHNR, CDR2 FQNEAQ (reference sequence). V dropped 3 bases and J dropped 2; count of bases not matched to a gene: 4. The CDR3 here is CASSLGRGTYEQYF. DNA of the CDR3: TGTGCCAGCAGCTTGGGGCGGGGGACCTACGAGCAGTACTTC.

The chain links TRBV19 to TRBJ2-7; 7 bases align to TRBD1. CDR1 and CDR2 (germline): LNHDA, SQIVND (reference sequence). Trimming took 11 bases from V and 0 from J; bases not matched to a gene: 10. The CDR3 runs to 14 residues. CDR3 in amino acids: CASNPTGSSYEQYF. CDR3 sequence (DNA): TGTGCCTCGAATCCGACAGGGAGCTCCTACGAGCAGTACTTC.

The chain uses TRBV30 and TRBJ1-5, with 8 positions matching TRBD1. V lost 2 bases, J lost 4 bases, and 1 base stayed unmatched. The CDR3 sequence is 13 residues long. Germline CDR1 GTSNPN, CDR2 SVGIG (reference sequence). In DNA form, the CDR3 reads TGTGCCTGGAGTCGGACAGGGAATCAGCCCCAGCATTTT. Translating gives CAWSRTGNQPQHF.

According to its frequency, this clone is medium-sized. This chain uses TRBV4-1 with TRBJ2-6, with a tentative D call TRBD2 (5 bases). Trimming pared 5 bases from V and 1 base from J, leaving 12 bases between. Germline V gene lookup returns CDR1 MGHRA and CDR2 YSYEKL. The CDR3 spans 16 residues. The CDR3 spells CASSFDEGSGANVLTF. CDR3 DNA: TGCGCCAGCAGCTTTGACGAGGGATCTGGGGCCAACGTCCTGACTTTC.

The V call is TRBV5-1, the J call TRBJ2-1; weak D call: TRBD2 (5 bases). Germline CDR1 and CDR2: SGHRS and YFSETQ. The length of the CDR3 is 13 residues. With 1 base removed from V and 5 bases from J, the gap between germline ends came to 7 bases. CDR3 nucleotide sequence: TGCGCCAGCAGCTTGAGCGGAGACAATGAGCAGTTCTTC. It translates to CASSLSGDNEQFF.

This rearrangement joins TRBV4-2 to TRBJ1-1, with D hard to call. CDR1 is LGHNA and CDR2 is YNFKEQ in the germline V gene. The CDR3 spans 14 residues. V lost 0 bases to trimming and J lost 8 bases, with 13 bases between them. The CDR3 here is CASSQEVLQAEAFF. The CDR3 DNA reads TGTGCCAGCAGCCAAGAAGTTTTGCAGGCGGAAGCTTTCTTT.

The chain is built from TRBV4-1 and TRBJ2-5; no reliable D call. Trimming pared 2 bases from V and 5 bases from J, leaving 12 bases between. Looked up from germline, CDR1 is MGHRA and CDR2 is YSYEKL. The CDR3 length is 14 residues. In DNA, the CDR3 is TGCGCCAGCAGCCAACTTAGCAGTGAGGAGACCCAGTACTTC. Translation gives CASSQLSSEETQYF.

DNA for the CDR3: TGTGCCAGCAGACCGACAGGGGTCAGCGGGGAGCTGTTTTTT. Translating gives CASRPTGVSGELFF. The chain joins TRBV5-4 to TRBJ2-2; 8 nucleotides align to TRBD1. Germline values: CDR1 SGHNT, CDR2 YYREEE (reference sequence). The V gene end was trimmed by 5 bases and the J gene end by 7 bases; junction bases not matched to a gene: 7. The CDR3 is 14 residues long. Supplemented by reference TRBV5-4 and TRBJ2-2, the full variable domain reads ETGVTQSPTHLIKTRGQQVTLRCSSQSGHNTVSWYQQALGQGPQFIFQYYREEENGRGNFPPRFSGLQFPNYSSELNVNALELDDSALYLCASRPTGVSGELFFGEGSRLTVL.

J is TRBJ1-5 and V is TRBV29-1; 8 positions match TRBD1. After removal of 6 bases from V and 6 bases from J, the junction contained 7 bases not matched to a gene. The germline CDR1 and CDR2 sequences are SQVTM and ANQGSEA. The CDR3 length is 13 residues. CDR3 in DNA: TGCAGCGTCGCGACAGGGGACGGTCAGCCCCAGCATTTT. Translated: CSVATGDGQPQHF.

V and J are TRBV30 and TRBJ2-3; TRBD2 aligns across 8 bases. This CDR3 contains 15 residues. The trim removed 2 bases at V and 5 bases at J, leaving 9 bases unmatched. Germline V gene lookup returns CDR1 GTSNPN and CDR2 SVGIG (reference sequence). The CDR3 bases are TGTGCCTGGAGTTTCCCTGGGACTAGTCTAGATACGCAGTATTTT. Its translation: CAWSFPGTSLDTQYF. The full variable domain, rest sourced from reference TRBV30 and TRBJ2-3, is SQTIHQWPATLVQPVGSPLSLECTVEGTSNPNLYWYRQAAGRGLQLLFYSVGIGQISSEVPQNLSASRPQDRQFILSSKKLLLSDSGFYLCAWSFPGTSLDTQYFGPGTRLTVL.

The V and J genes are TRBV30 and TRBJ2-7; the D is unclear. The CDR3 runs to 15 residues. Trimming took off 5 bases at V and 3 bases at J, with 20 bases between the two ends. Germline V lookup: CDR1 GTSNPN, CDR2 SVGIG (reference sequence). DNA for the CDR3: TGTGCCTGGGACGTCCAGCTCTCGGGTCTCTACGAGCAGTACTTC. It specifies CAWDVQLSGLYEQYF.

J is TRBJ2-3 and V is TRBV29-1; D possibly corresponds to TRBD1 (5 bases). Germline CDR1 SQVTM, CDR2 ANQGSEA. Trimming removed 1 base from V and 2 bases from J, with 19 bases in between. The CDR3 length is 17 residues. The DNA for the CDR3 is TGCAGCGTTGAAGGCTCTCCTAGACAGCGCCACACAGATACGCAGTATTTT. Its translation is CSVEGSPRQRHTDTQYF.

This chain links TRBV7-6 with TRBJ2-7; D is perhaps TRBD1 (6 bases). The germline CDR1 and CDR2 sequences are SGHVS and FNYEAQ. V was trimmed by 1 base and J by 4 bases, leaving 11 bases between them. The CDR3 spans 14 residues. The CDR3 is CASSLGTETYEQYF. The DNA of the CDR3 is TGTGCCAGCAGCTTAGGGACAGAGACTTACGAGCAGTACTTC.

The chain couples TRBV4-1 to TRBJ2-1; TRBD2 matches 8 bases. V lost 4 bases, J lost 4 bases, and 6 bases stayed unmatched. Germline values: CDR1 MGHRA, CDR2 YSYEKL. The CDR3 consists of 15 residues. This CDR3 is CASSPGLALYNEQFF. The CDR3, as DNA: TGCGCCAGCAGCCCAGGACTAGCACTATACAATGAGCAGTTCTTC.

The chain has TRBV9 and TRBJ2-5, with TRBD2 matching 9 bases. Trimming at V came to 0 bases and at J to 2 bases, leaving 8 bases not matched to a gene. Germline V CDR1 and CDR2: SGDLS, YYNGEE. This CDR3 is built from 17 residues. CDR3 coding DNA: TGTGCCAGCAGCGTAGCGGGTAGCGGGGGCGTACAAGAGACCCAGTACTTC. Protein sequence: CASSVAGSGGVQETQYF. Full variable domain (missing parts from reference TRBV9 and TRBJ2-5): DSGVTQTPKHLITATGQRVTLRCSPRSGDLSVYWYQQSLDQGLQFLIQYYNGEERAKGNILERFSAQQFPDLHSELNLSSLELGDSALYFCASSVAGSGGVQETQYFGPGTRLLVL.

The CDR3 sequence: CATSSRPFFSAYEQYF. CDR3 bases: TGTGCCACCAGCAGCAGGCCCTTCTTTAGCGCCTACGAGCAGTACTTC. The chain combines TRBV15 with TRBJ2-7; D is possibly TRBD2 (5 bases). The germline gives CDR1 LNHNV, CDR2 YYDKDF (reference sequence). CDR3 size: 16 residues. With 3 bases removed from V and 2 bases from J, the gap between germline ends came to 17 bases.